The TCR beta chain under discussion was sequenced for a study of Ad26.COV2.S vaccination and SARS-CoV-2 variants (dated by TCRdb to the early 2020s). Turning to the overall study: Donors in the vaccine arm were drawn from COV1001, a multicentre, randomized, double-blind, placebo-controlled phase I-IIa trial testing Ad26.COV2.S in healthy adults. The specificity and breadth of SARS-CoV-2-reactive T cell receptors after Ad26.COV2.S vaccination were assessed by TCRbeta repertoire sequencing. Investigators remained blinded to trial group allocation during experiments and outcome assessment. Ad26.COV2.S was administered intramuscularly at 5 x 10^10 or 1 x 10^11 viral particles, either as a single shot or as two shots given 56 days apart. Trial participants were randomized into five groups of five: low-dose or high-dose Ad26.COV2.S given once or twice, or placebo on both occasions. The TCR-sequenced set comprised approximately 32 samples: approximately 19 Ad26.COV2.S vaccine recipients, 5 placebo recipients and 8 SARS-CoV-2 convalescent individuals. Study-wide findings and limitations: Spike-specific TCR breadth was higher in Ad26.COV2.S recipients than in placebo recipients (P = 0.0014). Comparable non-spike TCR breadth was observed between vaccine and placebo recipients, consistent with only spike being contained in the vaccine. Substantial breadth of spike-specific CD8+ and CD4+ T cell responses was reported after vaccination. According to the authors, total T cell responses may have been underestimated by the TCR breadth and depth analyses. The study lacked the statistical power to compare responses across vaccine doses or regimens.

As to this clone: Its antigen has not been determined. No qualities accompany the bases; no much larger clone lies one base away.

The immunoSEQ Assay was the method used to sequence TCRbeta CDR3 regions. After extraction, genomic DNA underwent amplification by bias-controlled multiplex PCR, followed by high-throughput sequencing. As for how the authors treated the data: Collapsing and filtering of sequences were performed to quantify the absolute abundance of each unique TCRbeta CDR3 region. T cell fraction was estimated by normalization of TCRbeta template counts to usable DNA, with usable DNA being measured through amplification of reference genes present in all nucleated cells. Repertoire TCRs were annotated as SARS-CoV-2-specific by exact matching of V gene, CDR3 amino acid sequence and J gene to a known reactive TCR set. The reference SARS-CoV-2 TCR set was derived from MIRA and filtered for enrichment in COVID-19-positive ImmuneCODE repertoires, a step that removed public or cross-reactive TCRs. Based on the MIRA antigens, annotated TCRs were further analysed at the level of specific ORF or position within ORF. Depth was the summed frequency of annotated unique rearrangements, while breadth was defined as annotated unique rearrangements over total unique productive rearrangements. TCR breadth was compared between groups using two-sided Wilcoxon rank-sum tests. TCRdb carries this immuneACCESS record with in-frame sequences only. Its versions omit some clonotypes, under half of them owing to an unresolved V gene in the studies checked, with the rest unexplained. Clone size and V and J calls were adopted from that table, with D and trimming inferred from the DNA. Here the sample has about 440,000 clones; around 90% occur a single time. In total, the top ten clones hold 4.3% of the sample.

The germline V gene sets CDR1 to MRHNA and CDR2 to SNTAGT. Measured from the cysteine to the phenylalanine, the CDR3 is 13 residues long. CDR3 DNA only is kept here, 39 bases in frame from base 1. V is shortened by 2 bases, J by 10 bases, and the region joining them spans 14 bases. Per the publication, the treatment or condition label means: approximately 18 received Ad26.COV2.S at low or high dose, single or two shots; several received placebo; per-sample allocation not given. Repertoires of vaccine and placebo recipients were sequenced from samples taken on day 63 after the first injection. In Cohort 1b, fewer than 30 adults aged 18-55 years were enrolled at a single site in Boston, USA, between 29 July and 7 August 2020. Ad26.COV2.S was a replication-incompetent adenovirus type 26 vector that expressed a prefusion-stabilized SARS-CoV-2 spike protein derived from the original Wuhan strain.

The chain is assembled from TRBV6-4 and TRBJ1-1; the D gene cannot be named for sure. This TCR was sampled from a person aged 18-60 years who received the Ad26.COV2.S COVID-19 vaccine or a placebo. Sample: peripheral blood, taken in a trial of Ad26.COV2.S vaccine versus placebo. CDR3 loop: CASSDGQAAVAFF. The nucleotide sequence is TGTGCCAGCAGTGACGGGCAAGCCGCGGTAGCTTTCTTT.